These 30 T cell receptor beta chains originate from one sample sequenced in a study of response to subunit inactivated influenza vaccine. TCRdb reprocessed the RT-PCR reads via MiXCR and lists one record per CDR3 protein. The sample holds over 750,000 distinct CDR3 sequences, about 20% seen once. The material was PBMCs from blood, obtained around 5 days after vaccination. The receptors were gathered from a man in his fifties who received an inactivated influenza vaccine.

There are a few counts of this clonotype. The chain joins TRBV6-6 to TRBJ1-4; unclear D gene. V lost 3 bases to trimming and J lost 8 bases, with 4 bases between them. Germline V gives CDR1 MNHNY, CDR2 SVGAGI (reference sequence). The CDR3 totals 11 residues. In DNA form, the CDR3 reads TGTGCCAGCAGTTATTCCGAAAAACTGTTTTTT. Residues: CASSYSEKLFF.

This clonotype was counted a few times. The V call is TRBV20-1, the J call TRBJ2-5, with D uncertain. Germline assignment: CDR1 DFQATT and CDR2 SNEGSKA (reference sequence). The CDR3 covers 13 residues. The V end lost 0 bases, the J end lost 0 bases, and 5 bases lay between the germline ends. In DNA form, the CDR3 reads TGCAGTGCTAGAGATATGTACCAAGAGACCCAGTACTTC. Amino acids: CSARDMYQETQYF.

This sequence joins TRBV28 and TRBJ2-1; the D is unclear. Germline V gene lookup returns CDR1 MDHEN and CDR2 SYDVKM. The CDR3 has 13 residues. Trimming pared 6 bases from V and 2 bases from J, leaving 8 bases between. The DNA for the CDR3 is TGTGCCAGCAGCACAAGACCCTACAATGAGCAGTTCTTC. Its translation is CASSTRPYNEQFF.

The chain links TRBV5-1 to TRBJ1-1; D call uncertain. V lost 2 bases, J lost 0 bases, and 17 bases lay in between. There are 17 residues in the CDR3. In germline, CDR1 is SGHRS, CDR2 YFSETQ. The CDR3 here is CASSLFSMAQMNTEAFF. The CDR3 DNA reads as TGCGCCAGCAGCTTATTTTCGATGGCTCAGATGAACACTGAAGCTTTCTTT.

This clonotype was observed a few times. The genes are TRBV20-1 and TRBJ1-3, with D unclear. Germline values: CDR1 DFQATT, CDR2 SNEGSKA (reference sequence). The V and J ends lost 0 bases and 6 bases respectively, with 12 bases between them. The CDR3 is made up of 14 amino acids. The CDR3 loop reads CSARDLFSLNTIYF. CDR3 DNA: TGCAGTGCTAGAGACTTGTTCTCTTTAAACACCATATATTTT.

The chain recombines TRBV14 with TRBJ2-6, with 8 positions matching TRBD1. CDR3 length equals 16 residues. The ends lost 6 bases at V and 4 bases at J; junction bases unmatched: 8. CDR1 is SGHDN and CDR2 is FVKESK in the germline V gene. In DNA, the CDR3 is TGTGCCAGCAGACGAACAGGGGGGTACGGGGCCAACGTCCTGACTTTC. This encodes CASRRTGGYGANVLTF.

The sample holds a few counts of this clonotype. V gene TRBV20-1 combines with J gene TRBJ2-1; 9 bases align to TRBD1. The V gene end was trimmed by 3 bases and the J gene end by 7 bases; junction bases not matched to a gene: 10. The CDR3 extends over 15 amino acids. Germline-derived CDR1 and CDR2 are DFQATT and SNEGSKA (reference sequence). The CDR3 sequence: CSASARDRVRNEQFF. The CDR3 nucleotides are TGCAGTGCTAGCGCTCGGGACAGGGTGAGAAATGAGCAGTTCTTC.

CDR3 DNA sequence: TGTGCCAGCAGCGGTGTTCCCCCCACCGGGGAGCTGTTTTTT. Encoded protein: CASSGVPPTGELFF. The chain uses TRBV7-2 and TRBJ2-2; D is unclear. Trimming took 5 bases from V and 4 from J, leaving 11 bases between them. The CDR3 extends over 14 amino acids. The germline V gene has CDR1 SGHTA and CDR2 FQGNSA.

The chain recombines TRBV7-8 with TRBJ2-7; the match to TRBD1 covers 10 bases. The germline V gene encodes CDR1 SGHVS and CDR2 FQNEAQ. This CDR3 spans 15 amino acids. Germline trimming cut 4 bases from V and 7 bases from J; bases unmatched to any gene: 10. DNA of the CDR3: TGTGCCAGCAGCTCCTCCGGGACAGGGGCGCGAGAGCAGTACTTC. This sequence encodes CASSSSGTGAREQYF.

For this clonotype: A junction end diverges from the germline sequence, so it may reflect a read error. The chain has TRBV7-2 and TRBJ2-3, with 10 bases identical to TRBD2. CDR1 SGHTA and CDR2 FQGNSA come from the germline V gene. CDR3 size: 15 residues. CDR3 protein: CACSLIAGGLDTQYF. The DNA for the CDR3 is TGTGCCTGCAGCTTAATAGCGGGAGGTCTAGATACGCAGTATTTT.

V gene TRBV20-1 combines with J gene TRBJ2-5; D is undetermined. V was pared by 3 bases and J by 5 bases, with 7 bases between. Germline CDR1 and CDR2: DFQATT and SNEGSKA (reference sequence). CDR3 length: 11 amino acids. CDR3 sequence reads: CSARSDETQYF. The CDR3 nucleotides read TGCAGTGCTAGGTCCGATGAGACCCAGTACTTC.

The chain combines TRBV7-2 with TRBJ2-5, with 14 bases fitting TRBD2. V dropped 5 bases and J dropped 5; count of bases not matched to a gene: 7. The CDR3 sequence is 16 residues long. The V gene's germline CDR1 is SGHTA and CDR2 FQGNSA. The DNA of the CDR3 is TGTGCCAGCAGCCCCAGACTAGCGGGAGGGCTGGAGACCCAGTACTTC. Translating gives CASSPRLAGGLETQYF.

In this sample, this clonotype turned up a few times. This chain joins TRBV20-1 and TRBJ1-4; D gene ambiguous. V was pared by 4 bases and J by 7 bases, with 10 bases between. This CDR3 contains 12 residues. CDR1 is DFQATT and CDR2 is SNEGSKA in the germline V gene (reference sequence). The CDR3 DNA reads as TGCAGTGCTACCCAGGCGAGTGAAAAACTGTTTTTT. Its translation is CSATQASEKLFF.

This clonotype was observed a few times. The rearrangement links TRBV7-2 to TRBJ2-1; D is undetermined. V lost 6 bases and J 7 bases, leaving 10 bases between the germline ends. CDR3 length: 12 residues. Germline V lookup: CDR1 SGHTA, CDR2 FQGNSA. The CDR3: CASRSWKNEQFF. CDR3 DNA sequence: TGTGCCAGCAGATCGTGGAAGAATGAGCAGTTCTTC.

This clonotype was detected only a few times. CDR3 in DNA: TGCAGTGCCGTGGGGCCTAGCTCCTACAATGAGCAGTTCTTC. This translates into CSAVGPSSYNEQFF. The chain combines TRBV20-1 with TRBJ2-1, with D possibly matching TRBD1 (5 bases). Germline-derived CDR1 and CDR2 are DFQATT and SNEGSKA (reference sequence). Trimming pared 6 bases from V and 0 bases from J, leaving 12 bases between. This CDR3 region has 14 residues.

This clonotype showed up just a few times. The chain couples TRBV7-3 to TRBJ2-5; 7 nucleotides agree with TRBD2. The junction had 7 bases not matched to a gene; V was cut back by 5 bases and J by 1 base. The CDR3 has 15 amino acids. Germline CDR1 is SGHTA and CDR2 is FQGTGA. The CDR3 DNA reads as TGTGCCAGCAGCCTTAATGGGGGGGTCCAAGAGACCCAGTACTTC. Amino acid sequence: CASSLNGGVQETQYF.

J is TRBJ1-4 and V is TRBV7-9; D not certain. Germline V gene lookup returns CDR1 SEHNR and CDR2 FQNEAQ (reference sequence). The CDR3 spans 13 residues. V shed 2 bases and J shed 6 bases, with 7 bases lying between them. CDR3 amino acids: CASSLNTYEKLFF. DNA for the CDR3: TGTGCCAGCAGCTTAAATACTTATGAAAAACTGTTTTTT.

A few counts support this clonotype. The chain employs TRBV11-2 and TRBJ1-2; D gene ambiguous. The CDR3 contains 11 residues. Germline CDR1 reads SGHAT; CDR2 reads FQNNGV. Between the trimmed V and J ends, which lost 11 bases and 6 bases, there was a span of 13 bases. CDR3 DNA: TGTGCCGGCGGGGAGGGCCATGGCTACACCTTC. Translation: CAGGEGHGYTF.

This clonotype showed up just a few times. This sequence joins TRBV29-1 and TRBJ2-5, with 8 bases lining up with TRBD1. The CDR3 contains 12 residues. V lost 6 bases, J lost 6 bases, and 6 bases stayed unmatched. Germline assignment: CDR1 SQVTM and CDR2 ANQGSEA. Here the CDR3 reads CSVGQGQQTQYF. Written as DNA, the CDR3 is TGCAGCGTCGGACAGGGTCAACAGACCCAGTACTTC.

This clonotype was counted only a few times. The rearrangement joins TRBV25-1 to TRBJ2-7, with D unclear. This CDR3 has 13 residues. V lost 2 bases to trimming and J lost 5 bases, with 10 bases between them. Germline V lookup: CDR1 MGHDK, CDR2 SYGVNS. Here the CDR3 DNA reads TGTGCCAGCAGTGAAACGGGTACACACGAGCAGTACTTC. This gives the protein CASSETGTHEQYF.

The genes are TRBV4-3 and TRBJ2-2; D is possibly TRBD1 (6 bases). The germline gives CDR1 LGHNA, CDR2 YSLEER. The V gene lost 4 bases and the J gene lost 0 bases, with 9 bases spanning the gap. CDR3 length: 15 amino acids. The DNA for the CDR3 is TGCGCCAGCAGCCGTGGACAGACGAACACCGGGGAGCTGTTTTTT. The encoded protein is CASSRGQTNTGELFF.

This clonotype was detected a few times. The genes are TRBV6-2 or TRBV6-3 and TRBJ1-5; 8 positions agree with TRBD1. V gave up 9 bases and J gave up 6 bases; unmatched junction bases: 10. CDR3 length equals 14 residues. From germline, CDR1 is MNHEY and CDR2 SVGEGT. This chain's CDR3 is CASYSITGGQPQHF. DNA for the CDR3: TGTGCCAGTTACTCGATAACAGGGGGTCAGCCCCAGCATTTT.

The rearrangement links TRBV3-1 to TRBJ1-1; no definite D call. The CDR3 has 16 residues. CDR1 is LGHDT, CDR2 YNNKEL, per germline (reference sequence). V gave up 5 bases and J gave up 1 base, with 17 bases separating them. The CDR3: CASSTTSGRKNTEAFF. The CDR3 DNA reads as TGTGCCAGCAGCACCACTAGTGGCAGAAAGAACACTGAAGCTTTCTTT.

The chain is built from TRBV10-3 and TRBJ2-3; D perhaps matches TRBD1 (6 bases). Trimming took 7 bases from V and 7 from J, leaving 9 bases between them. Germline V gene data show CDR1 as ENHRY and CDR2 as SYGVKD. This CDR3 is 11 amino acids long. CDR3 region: CAIKGGNTQYF. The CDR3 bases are TGTGCCATCAAAGGGGGTAATACGCAGTATTTT.

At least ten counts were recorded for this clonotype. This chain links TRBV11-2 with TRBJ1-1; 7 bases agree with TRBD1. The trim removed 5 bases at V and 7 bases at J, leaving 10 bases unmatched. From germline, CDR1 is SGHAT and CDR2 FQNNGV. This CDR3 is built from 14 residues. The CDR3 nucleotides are TGTGCCAGCAGCCTGGACAGGATGAGTGGTGAAGCTTTCTTT. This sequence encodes CASSLDRMSGEAFF.

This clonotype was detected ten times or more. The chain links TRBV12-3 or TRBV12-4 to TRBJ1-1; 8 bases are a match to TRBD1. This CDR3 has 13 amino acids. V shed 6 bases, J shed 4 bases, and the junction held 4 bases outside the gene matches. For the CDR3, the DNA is TGTGCCAGCAGCTTTGGACAGGGCACTGAAGCTTTCTTT. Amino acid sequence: CASSFGQGTEAFF.

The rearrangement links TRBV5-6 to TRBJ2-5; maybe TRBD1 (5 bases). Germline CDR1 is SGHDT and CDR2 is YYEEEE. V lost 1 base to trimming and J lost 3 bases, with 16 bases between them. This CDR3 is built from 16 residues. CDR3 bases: TGTGCCAGCAGCTTGTGGATTCTGGACACCAAAGAGACCCAGTACTTC. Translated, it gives CASSLWILDTKETQYF.

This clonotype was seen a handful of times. Here the CDR3 reads CASSTSPNYNEQFF. CDR3 sequence (DNA): TGTGCCAGCAGTACGTCCCCCAACTACAATGAGCAGTTCTTC. V usage is TRBV12-3 or TRBV12-4 and J usage is TRBJ2-1; D unclear. This CDR3 region has 14 residues. V was trimmed by 5 bases and J by 3 bases, leaving 11 bases between them.

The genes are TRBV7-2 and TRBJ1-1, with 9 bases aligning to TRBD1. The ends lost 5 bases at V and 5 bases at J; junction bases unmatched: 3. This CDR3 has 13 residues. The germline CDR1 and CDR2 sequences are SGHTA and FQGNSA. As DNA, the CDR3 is TGTGCCAGCAGCGAACAGGGGGCGACTGAAGCTTTCTTT. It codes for CASSEQGATEAFF.

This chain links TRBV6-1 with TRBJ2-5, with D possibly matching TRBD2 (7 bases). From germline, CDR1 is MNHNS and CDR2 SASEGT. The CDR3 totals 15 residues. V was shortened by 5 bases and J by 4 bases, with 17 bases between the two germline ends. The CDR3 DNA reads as TGTGCCAGCAGTCCCAGGGGAGGGGCGATAGAGACCCAGTACTTC. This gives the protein CASSPRGGAIETQYF.